This T cell receptor (beta chain) was captured by sequencing in a study of OX40 agonist ivuxolimab in advanced cancers. J lost 0 bases, V lost 1 base, and 13 bases had no gene match. CDR1 is MNHEY, CDR2 SMNVEV, per germline (reference sequence). CDR3 length equals 19 residues. TCRdb keeps only in-frame clones here, not all; method: immunoSEQ multiplex PCR. The sample lists about 36,000 clones, around 90% occurring once. This receptor was obtained from an adult with an advanced solid tumor such as melanoma, head and neck, liver or kidney cancer. Sequencing was performed on CD4+ or CD8+ T cells sorted from blood, taken in a trial of the OX40 agonist ivuxolimab. The chain links TRBV27 to TRBJ2-3; 7 nucleotides agree with TRBD2. The CDR3 bases are TGTGCCAGCAGTTTATATCCACTGGGGCTAGCGGTTAGCACAGATACGCAGTATTTT. Translated, it gives CASSLYPLGLAVSTDTQYF.